The 14 T cell receptor beta chains below all came from one sample that was sequenced in a study of T cells in Graves' hyperthyroidism and ophthalmopathy. RNA transcripts yielded amplified TCR beta CDR3 regions. With the HTBI primer set, the TCR CDR3 went through a first round of RT-PCR. TCRdb called the multiplex PCR reads again in MiXCR, with one record for every CDR3 protein. The data contain 550,000 to 850,000 distinct CDR3 sequences, 15% to 20% of them singletons. Sequencing was performed on blood. Source of these receptors: a woman aged 50 to 65 with Graves' hyperthyroidism that later progressed to Graves' ophthalmopathy.

This clonotype has ten or more counts. This chain uses TRBV3-1 with TRBJ1-2; D is perhaps TRBD1 (6 bases). Trimming pared 0 bases from V and 7 bases from J, leaving 18 bases between. Germline V gene sequence: CDR1 LGHDT, CDR2 YNNKEL (reference sequence). The CDR3 loop spans 16 amino acids. CDR3 region: CASSQEWGARLGGYTF. The CDR3, as DNA: TGTGCCAGCAGCCAAGAATGGGGGGCGCGGTTAGGTGGCTACACCTTC.

This clonotype has ten or more counts. This chain links TRBV20-1 with TRBJ2-1; 11 nucleotides align to TRBD2. The CDR3 runs 18 residues. CDR1 DFQATT and CDR2 SNEGSKA come from the germline V gene (reference sequence). J was trimmed by 0 bases and V by 3 bases; bases with no gene match: 10. CDR3 in DNA: TGCAGTGCTAGTACTAGCGGGGGACGTGAGAGCTCCTACAATGAGCAGTTCTTC. This codes for CSASTSGGRESSYNEQFF.

This clonotype was seen a few times. This sequence joins TRBV15 and TRBJ1-2; tentatively, D is TRBD1 (5 bases). This CDR3 has 15 amino acids. Trimming left V 1 base short and J 7 bases short, with 16 bases between. The germline V gene has CDR1 LNHNV and CDR2 YYDKDF (reference sequence). The CDR3 bases are TGTGCCACCAGCAGAGGGACAATGGGGACGGGTGGCTACACCTTC. Protein sequence: CATSRGTMGTGGYTF. The full variable domain, completed using reference TRBV15 and TRBJ1-2, is DAMVIQNPRYQVTQFGKPVTLSCSQTLNHNVMYWYQQKSSQAPKLLFHYYDKDFNNEADTPDNFQSRRPNTSFCFLDIRSPGLGDTAMYLCATSRGTMGTGGYTFGSGTRLTVV.

The chain employs TRBV15 and TRBJ2-5; TRBD1 agrees at 8 bases. This CDR3 is built from 15 residues. Germline lookup yields CDR1 LNHNV and CDR2 YYDKDF (reference sequence). V lost 0 bases to trimming and J lost 3 bases; unmatched junction nucleotides: 3. The CDR3 here is CATSRDRGQEETQYF. DNA for the CDR3: TGTGCCACCAGCAGAGACAGGGGGCAAGAAGAGACCCAGTACTTC.

The CDR3 DNA reads as TGTGCCAGCAGCCCCCGACAGGGTCGCTCTGGAAACACCATATATTTT. Its translation: CASSPRQGRSGNTIYF. The V gene is TRBV9, the J gene TRBJ1-3; 7 nucleotides align to TRBD1. Losses at the gene ends were 4 bases for V and 0 bases for J; bases not matched to a gene: 7. The germline gives CDR1 SGDLS, CDR2 YYNGEE. This CDR3 region has 16 residues. The variable domain in full, completed from reference TRBV9 and TRBJ1-3, reads DSGVTQTPKHLITATGQRVTLRCSPRSGDLSVYWYQQSLDQGLQFLIQYYNGEERAKGNILERFSAQQFPDLHSELNLSSLELGDSALYFCASSPRQGRSGNTIYFGEGSWLTVV.

This clonotype was seen ten or more times. The germline gene is not matched at one end of the junction; a read error may be the cause. The genes are TRBV20-1 and TRBJ1-5; D gene uncertain. Germline V lookup: CDR1 DFQATT, CDR2 SNEGSKA (reference sequence). This CDR3 is 11 amino acids long. The CDR3 DNA is TGCAGCGCTAGTGGGGATCAGCCCCAGCATTTT. It specifies CSASGDQPQHF.

This clonotype was recorded a few times. V and J are TRBV15 and TRBJ1-1; TRBD1 is a possible D gene (5 bases). Germline CDR1 and CDR2: LNHNV and YYDKDF (reference sequence). V was shortened by 2 bases and J by 6 bases, with 13 bases between the two germline ends. This CDR3 has 14 residues. The CDR3 DNA is TGTGCCACCAGCAGATGGGGGGGGGAGGCTGAAGCTTTCTTT. This sequence encodes CATSRWGGEAEAFF.

This clonotype was seen a few times. This chain connects TRBV6-1 to TRBJ2-7, with D maybe TRBD1 (5 bases). The CDR3 is 13 residues long. CDR1 is MNHNS and CDR2 is SASEGT in the germline V gene. V lost 8 bases and J 0 bases, leaving 11 bases between the germline ends. The CDR3 region is CASGARSSYEQYF. The CDR3 DNA reads as TGTGCCAGCGGGGCCAGAAGCTCCTACGAGCAGTACTTC.

The chain combines TRBV5-1 with TRBJ2-7, with TRBD1 as a possible D gene (6 bases). V lost 4 bases and J 3 bases, leaving 14 bases between the germline ends. The CDR3 sequence is 14 residues long. Germline-derived CDR1 and CDR2 are SGHRS and YFSETQ. CDR3 DNA sequence: TGCGCCAGCAGCCTCGCCGGGACAATCTACGAGCAGTACTTC. Its protein product is CASSLAGTIYEQYF.

In its sample, this clonotype was seen many times. V and J are TRBV3-1 and TRBJ1-1; no firm D call. Germline CDR1 LGHDT, CDR2 YNNKEL (reference sequence). The CDR3 is made up of 14 amino acids. V dropped 1 base and J dropped 6 bases, with 12 bases sitting between them. CDR3 in DNA: TGTGCCAGCAGCCAAGGAGACATTCGAGCTGAAGCTTTCTTT. Translating gives CASSQGDIRAEAFF. The variable domain in full, completed from reference TRBV3-1 and TRBJ1-1, reads DTAVSQTPKYLVTQMGNDKSIKCEQNLGHDTMYWYKQDSKKFLKIMFSYNNKELIINETVPNRFSPKSPDKAHLNLHINSLELGDSAVYFCASSQGDIRAEAFFGQGTRLTVV.

In its sample, this clonotype was seen many times. V usage is TRBV20-1 and J usage is TRBJ2-1; 13 bases are shared with TRBD2. The CDR3 is 17 amino acids. V lost 6 bases, J lost 6 bases, and 14 bases stayed unmatched. Germline V gene sequence: CDR1 DFQATT, CDR2 SNEGSKA (reference sequence). In DNA form, the CDR3 reads TGCAGTGCCACTCACCAGGCTACTAGCGGGGGGGCCAATGAGCAGTTCTTC. It specifies CSATHQATSGGANEQFF.

About this clonotype: A much larger clone sits a single nucleotide away, making a read error possible. The rearrangement links TRBV5-6 to TRBJ2-7, with D possibly being TRBD1 or TRBD2 (5 bases each). V shed 5 bases and J shed 2 bases, with 14 bases lying between them. CDR3 length: 14 residues. Germline CDR1 and CDR2: SGHDT and YYEEEE. CDR3 sequence: CASRAGAGTYEQYF. Here the CDR3 DNA reads TGTGCCAGCAGGGCCGGGGCAGGGACCTACGAGCAGTACTTC.

This clonotype has ten or more counts. The chain recombines TRBV6-5 with TRBJ2-5, with D perhaps TRBD2 (7 bases). The CDR3 is made up of 15 amino acids. V was shortened by 2 bases and J by 1 base, with 11 bases between the two germline ends. The V gene's germline CDR1 is MNHEY and CDR2 SVGAGI. CDR3 nucleotide sequence: TGTGCCAGCAGTTACGTTGCGGGGGCCCAAGAGACCCAGTACTTC. This translates into CASSYVAGAQETQYF.

V gene TRBV7-8 combines with J gene TRBJ1-1; D unresolved. Trimming pared 2 bases from V and 6 bases from J, leaving 7 bases between. Germline V gives CDR1 SGHVS, CDR2 FQNEAQ. CDR3 length: 12 amino acids. CDR3 DNA: TGTGCCAGCAGCTTATTATCAGCTGAAGCTTTCTTT. The encoded protein is CASSLLSAEAFF.